The entry below gives a single T cell receptor beta chain sequence along with its context. Its antigen specificity is not known. No base quality information exists; no much larger clone differs at one position. The record originates from a study of cytomegalovirus exposure and HLA in healthy donors (dated by TCRdb to 2016 to 2017). Turning to the overall study: According to an earlier analysis of 587 of the donors, 150 million to 200 million T cells yielded 95 million to 140 million unique TCR beta sequences and 276 Gb of sequence data. An early release covering roughly 600 HLA-typed donors comprised approximately 300 gigabases of sequencing data and around 85 million unique TCR sequences. Of the roughly 410 genotyped donors, 81% were placed in the genetic ancestry cluster associated with self-reported Caucasian donors. The study aimed to test whether signatures of past pathogen exposure could be identified by cataloging public T cell receptors. Using immunosequencing, the study profiled T cell repertoires from approximately 700 subjects and related those repertoires to cytomegalovirus serostatus. In addition to the first cohort of approximately 670 subjects, a separate validation cohort of 130 or so different subjects was used. The study combined high-throughput TCR immunosequencing, statistical association of individual TCRs with disease status, and machine learning to predict cytomegalovirus infection status. A later analysis re-examined previously published TCR beta repertoires from 610 or so donors and added high-resolution HLA genotyping to investigate patterns of TCR occurrence. In the later analysis, no new phenotypic data were used to find candidate immune exposures; instead, reliance was placed on TCR beta sequences and their occurrence across donors. To decide whether each TCR beta V gene segment behaved as functional or pseudogenic, an earlier analysis of approximately 620 of the donors relied on high-throughput TCR beta sequencing. Alongside the repertoire data, information on donor age, sex, ethnicity and CMV serostatus was compiled. A later genetic analysis used genome-wide SNP genotypes for 398 of the 666 donors, treating that subset as a discovery cohort. Every discovery cohort repertoire had been produced on one sequencing platform. HLA typing covered class I and class II loci at four-digit resolution. Typing coverage differed by locus: A, B, C, DRB1 and DQB1 were typed in roughly 620-630 donors, DQA1 in about 550, DPA1 in approximately 600, and DPB1 in 400 to 490. Several DR-DQ haplotypes were handled as single units for association and clustering because linkage in the cohort was strong. Across some 400 genotyped donors of the cohort, an average of approximately 220,000 unique TCR beta nucleotide sequences per donor were sequenced, and around 20% of those sequences were non-productive. Study-wide findings and limitations: Broadly in line with IMGT annotations, most TCR beta V segments showed up in productive rearrangements about 87% or about 30% of the time in an earlier analysis of several hundred of the donors. It was suggested by the authors that the approach could potentially be generalized to other disease states and immunological phenotypes. A few of the identified cytomegalovirus-associated TCR beta chains were confirmed in vitro to be specific for cytomegalovirus antigens. About 17 rarely observed V segments, including chromosome 9 orphons, were excluded from the earlier analysis of several hundred of the donors because counts were too low. A further reported finding was that TCR beta sequences accurately predicted the HLA-A and HLA-B alleles for most subjects in the first cohort. In a later genetic analysis, a missense DCLRE1C variant was associated with V-gene and J-gene trimming of TCR beta chains, and the association was replicated in an independent cohort. The classifier was reported to diagnose cytomegalovirus status with high specificity and sensitivity in both the original cohort and the validation cohort. This cohort had only TCR beta chains sequenced, and the lack of alpha or paired-chain data limited which features could be detected. Some IMGT-functional V segments, including TRBV6-2 and TRBV6-3, could not be distinguished by the 87-base-pair reads and were therefore excluded. A total of some 180 TCR beta chains were listed by the study as associated with cytomegalovirus. Compared with equally common non-associated chains, HLA-associated TCR beta chains in a later analysis were more clonally expanded and had lower generation probabilities. According to a later genetic analysis, donors in an Asian-associated ancestry cluster had fewer N-insertions in productive TCRs than the roughly 700-donor mean. The presence/absence analyses assumed that sequencing depth was roughly uniform across donors, and that assumption may not be true. Several of the top co-occurrence clusters appeared to be linked to parvovirus B19, influenza, CMV and Epstein-Barr virus, according to a later analysis. Most CMV-associated TCR beta chains appeared to be HLA-restricted in a later analysis, and the HLA associations seemed to be driven largely by CMV exposure. Across donors, most TCR sequences were observed very rarely, whereas some public TCRs were present in many individuals. Linkage disequilibrium might explain the correlated functional status among segregating V segments, but an unknown experimental factor could not be ruled out. For the cohort, immune exposure information was limited to CMV serostatus. At a false discovery rate of 0.05, a later analysis linked about 17,000 TCR beta sequences to specific HLA alleles. Because HLA typing was unavailable for some donors at each locus, only the typed subset was used in association tests. When HLA alleles, especially DR and DQ, strongly co-occurred, attributing TCR associations to individual alleles was difficult. A cluster of highly shared sequence variants was judged likely to represent a technical artifact of the sequencing pipeline. According to a later analysis, TCR association rates differed among HLA loci, with DRB1 alleles showing the most associated TCRs and HLA-C alleles showing the fewest.

The germline V gene (reference sequence) gives CDR1 as SEHNR and CDR2 as FQNEAQ. V loses 6 bases at its end and J loses 6 bases; junction bases beyond the gene matches: 6. There are 15 amino acids in the CDR3, from cysteine to phenylalanine inclusive. Here the CDR3 DNA is all that survives: 45 bases in frame from base 1. The library was generated by the immunoSEQ multiplex PCR assay. For the multiplex PCR, a mixture combining 60 forward primers for TCR Vbeta segments and 13 reverse primers for TCR Jbeta segments was used. Amplification of the CDR3 region of rearranged TCR beta genes was performed with a multiplex PCR assay on genomic DNA. On the Illumina HiSeq System, the amplified TCR beta libraries were sequenced as 87-base-pair reads. Per the source publication's procedure: Across the 500 to 750 repertoires, a later analysis counted tens of millions of unique TCR beta chains, roughly 11 million of which were shared by at least two donors. Raw reads were error-corrected and collapsed into unique sequences by a nearest-neighbor algorithm in which closely related sequences were merged to remove PCR and sequencing errors. CDR3 sequences were aligned to IMGT reference sequences to assign V, D and J gene segments. For a sequence to be retained, a match of at least six nucleotides to both a V gene segment and a J gene segment was required. A rearrangement counted as productive if the CDR3 had no stop codons and remained in frame with V and J, and every other rearrangement counted as non-productive. CDR3 was defined according to IMGT convention as the region running from the second conserved V-encoded cysteine to the conserved J-encoded phenylalanine. Sequences without an unambiguous match to a single V gene segment were excluded from the earlier analysis of approximately 560 of the donors. In an earlier analysis of a few hundred of the donors, a V segment was called functional when productive rearrangements were above 56.7%, and segregating when the standard deviation between donors exceeded 5%. A statistical classification framework was built for diagnosing cytomegalovirus status from the catalog of TCR beta chain sequences. V and J gene assignment, in a later analysis, came from comparing TCR nucleotide sequences with IMGT/GENE-DB human TR gene sequences. Using the TCRdist pipeline, a later analysis assigned CDR3 sequences along with most-parsimonious VDJ recombination scenarios. In a later analysis, every TCR beta chain was defined by the combination of its CDR3 amino acid sequence and its V-gene family, and reads without a unique V-gene family were dropped. In a later analysis, approximately 590 highly shared, low-generation-probability nucleotide sequences were removed to address suspected cross-contamination and a sequencing artifact. In a later analysis, a clonal expansion index for each public chain was calculated from normalized within-repertoire ranks of inferred template counts. In a later analysis, generation probabilities were computed with a VDJ recombination model fitted to out-of-frame rearrangements, and the resulting probabilities were checked against IGoR. A later analysis scored TCR-TCR, TCR-HLA and TCR-CMV co-occurrence with hypergeometric tests, applying a repertoire-size bias correction to TCR pairs. False discovery rates were estimated in a later analysis by permuting HLA or CMV assignments 20 times. In a later analysis, co-occurring TCRs were grouped using DBSCAN, and TCRdist sequence similarity was added for clustering within HLA-allele-positive subsets. For co-occurrence clustering, repertoires with fewer than 30,000 or more than 120,000 public chains were excluded, along with 5 or 6 repertoires with anomalous nucleotide sharing. TCRdb obtained this table from immuneACCESS and retained in-frame rearrangements with V and J assigned. These tables miss some clones; where compared with another copy, unresolved V genes account for less than half of the shortfall, and the remainder is unexplained. The V and J calls and clone size come from that table; D and trimming were worked out from the DNA. The sample records some 160,000 clones, around three quarters of which are singletons. Jointly, the top ten make up around 2.2% of the sample.

The cohort comprised fewer than 750 healthy bone marrow donors. Cohort members were all nominally healthy when sampled, although unrecorded immune exposures were likely present. The donor was CMV seronegative and was included in the group of a few hundred seronegative cohort members. A peripheral blood sample was collected from each donor, and TCR beta sequencing was performed on peripheral blood mononuclear cells. The Qiagen DNeasy Blood Extraction Kit was used to extract genomic DNA from the blood cell samples. This clonotype was obtained from a middle-aged man in good health and CMV-seronegative. The sequenced sample was PBMCs. The sequence links TRBV7-9 to TRBJ2-2, and TRBD2 matches 11 of the central bases. The nucleotide sequence reads as follows: TGTGCCAGCAGGACAACTAGCGGGGGTCCCGGGGAGCTGTTTTTT. The translation is CASRTTSGGPGELFF.